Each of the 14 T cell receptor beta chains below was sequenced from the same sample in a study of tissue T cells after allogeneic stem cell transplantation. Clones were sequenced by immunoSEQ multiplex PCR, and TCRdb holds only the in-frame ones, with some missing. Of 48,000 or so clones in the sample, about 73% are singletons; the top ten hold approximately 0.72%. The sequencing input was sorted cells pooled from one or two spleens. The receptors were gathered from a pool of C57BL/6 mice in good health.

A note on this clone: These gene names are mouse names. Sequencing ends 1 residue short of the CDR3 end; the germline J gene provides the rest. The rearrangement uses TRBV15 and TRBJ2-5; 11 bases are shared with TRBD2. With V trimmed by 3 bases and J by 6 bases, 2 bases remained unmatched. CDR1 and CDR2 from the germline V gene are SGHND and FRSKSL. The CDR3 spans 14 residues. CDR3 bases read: TGTGCCAGCAGTTTGGGGGACTGGGGGGACACCCAGTAC. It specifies CASSLGDWGDTQY. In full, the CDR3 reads CASSLGDWGDTQYF.

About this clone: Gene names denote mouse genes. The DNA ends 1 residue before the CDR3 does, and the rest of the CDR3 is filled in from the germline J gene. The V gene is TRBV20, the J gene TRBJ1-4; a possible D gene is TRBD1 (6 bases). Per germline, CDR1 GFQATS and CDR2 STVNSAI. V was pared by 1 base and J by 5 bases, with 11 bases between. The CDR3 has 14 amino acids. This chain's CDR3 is CGARAPGANERLFF. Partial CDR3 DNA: TGTGGTGCTAGGGCCCCGGGGGCGAACGAAAGATTATTT.

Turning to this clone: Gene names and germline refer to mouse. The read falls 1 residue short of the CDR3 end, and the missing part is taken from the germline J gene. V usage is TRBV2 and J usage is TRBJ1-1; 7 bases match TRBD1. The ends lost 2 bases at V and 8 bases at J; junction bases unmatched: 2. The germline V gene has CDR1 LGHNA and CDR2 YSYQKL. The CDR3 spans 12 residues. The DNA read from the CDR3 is TGTGCCAGCAGCCAACCGGGACAGGAAGTCTTC. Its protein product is CASSQPGQEVF. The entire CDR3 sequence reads CASSQPGQEVFF.

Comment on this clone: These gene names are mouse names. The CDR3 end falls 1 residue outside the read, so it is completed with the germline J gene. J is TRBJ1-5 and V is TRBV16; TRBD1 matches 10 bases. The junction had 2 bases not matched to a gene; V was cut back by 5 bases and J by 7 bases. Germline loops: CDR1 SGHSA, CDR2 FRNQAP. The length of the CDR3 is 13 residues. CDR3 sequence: CASSQGQGQAPLF. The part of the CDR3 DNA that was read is TGTGCAAGCAGCCAGGGACAGGGGCAGGCTCCGCTT.

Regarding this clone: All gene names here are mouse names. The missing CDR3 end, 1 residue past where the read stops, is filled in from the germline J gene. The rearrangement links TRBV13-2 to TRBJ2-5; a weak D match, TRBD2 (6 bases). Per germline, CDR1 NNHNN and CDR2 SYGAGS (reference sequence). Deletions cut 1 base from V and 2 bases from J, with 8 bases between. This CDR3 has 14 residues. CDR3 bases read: TGTGCCAGCGGTGATCGGGGGGTCCAAGACACCCAGTAC. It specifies CASGDRGVQDTQY. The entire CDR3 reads CASGDRGVQDTQYF.

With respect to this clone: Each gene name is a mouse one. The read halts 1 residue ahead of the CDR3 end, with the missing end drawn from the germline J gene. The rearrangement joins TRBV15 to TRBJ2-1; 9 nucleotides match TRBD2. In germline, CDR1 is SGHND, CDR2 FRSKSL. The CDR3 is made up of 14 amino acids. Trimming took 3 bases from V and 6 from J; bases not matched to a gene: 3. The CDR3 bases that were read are TGTGCCAGCAGTTTTGGGGGGGCGCCTGCTGAGCAGTTC. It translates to CASSFGGAPAEQF. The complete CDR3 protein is CASSFGGAPAEQFF.

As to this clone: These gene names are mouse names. CDR3 bases read: TGTGCCAGCAGTCGGGGTCAAAACACCTTGTAC. Translating it yields CASSRGQNTLY. The complete CDR3 reads CASSRGQNTLYF. The rearrangement uses TRBV15 and TRBJ2-4; D is unresolved. The read stops 1 residue short of the end of the CDR3; the missing end is completed from the germline J gene. This CDR3 has 12 residues. Germline V gives CDR1 SGHND, CDR2 FRSKSL. Trimming left V 5 bases short and J 1 base short, with 4 bases between.

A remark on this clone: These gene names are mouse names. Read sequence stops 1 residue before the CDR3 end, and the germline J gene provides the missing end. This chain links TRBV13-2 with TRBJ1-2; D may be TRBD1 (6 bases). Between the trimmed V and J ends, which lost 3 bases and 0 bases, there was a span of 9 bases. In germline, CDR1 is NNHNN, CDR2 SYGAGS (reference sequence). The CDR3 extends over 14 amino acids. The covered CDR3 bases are TGTGCCAGCGGTGTCAGGACAGCAAACTCCGACTACACC. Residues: CASGVRTANSDYT. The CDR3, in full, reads CASGVRTANSDYTF.

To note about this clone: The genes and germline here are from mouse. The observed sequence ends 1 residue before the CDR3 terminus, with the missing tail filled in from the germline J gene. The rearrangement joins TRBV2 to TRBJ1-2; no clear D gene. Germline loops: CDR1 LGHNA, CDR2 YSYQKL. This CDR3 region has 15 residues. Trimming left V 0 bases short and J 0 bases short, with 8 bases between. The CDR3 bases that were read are TGTGCCAGCAGCCAAGATCTAACAGCAAACTCCGACTACACC. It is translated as CASSQDLTANSDYT. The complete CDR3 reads CASSQDLTANSDYTF.

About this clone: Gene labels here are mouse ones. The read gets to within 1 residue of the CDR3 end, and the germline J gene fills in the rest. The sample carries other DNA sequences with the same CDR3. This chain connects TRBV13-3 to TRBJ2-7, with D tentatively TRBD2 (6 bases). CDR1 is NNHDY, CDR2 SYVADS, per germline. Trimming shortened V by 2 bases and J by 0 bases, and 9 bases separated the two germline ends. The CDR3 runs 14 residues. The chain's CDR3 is CASSDWGSSYEQYF. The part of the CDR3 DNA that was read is TGTGCCAGCAGTGACTGGGGCAGCTCCTATGAACAGTAC.

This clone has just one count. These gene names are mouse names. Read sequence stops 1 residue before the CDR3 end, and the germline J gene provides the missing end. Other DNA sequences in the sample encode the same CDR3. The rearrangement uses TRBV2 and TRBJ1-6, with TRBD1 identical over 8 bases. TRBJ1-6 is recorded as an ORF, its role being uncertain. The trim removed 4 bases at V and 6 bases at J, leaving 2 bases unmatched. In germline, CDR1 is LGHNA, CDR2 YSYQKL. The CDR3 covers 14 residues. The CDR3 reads CASSPTGVNSPLYF. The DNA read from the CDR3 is TGTGCCAGCAGCCCGACAGGGGTTAATTCGCCCCTCTAC.

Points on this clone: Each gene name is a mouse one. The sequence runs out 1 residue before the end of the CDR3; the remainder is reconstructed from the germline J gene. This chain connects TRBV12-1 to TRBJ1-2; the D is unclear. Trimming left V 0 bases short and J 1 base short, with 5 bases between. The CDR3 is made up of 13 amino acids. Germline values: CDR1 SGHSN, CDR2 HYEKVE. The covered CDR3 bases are TGTGCCAGCTCTCTCCGCAGAAACTCCGACTACACC. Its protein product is CASSLRRNSDYT. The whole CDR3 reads CASSLRRNSDYTF.

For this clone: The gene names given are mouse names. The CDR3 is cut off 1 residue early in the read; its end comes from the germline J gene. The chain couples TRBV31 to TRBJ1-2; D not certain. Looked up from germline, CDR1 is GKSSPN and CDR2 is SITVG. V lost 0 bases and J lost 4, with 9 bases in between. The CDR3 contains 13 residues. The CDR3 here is CAWSLGKASDYTF. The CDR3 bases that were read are TGTGCCTGGAGTCTAGGGAAGGCCTCCGACTACACC.

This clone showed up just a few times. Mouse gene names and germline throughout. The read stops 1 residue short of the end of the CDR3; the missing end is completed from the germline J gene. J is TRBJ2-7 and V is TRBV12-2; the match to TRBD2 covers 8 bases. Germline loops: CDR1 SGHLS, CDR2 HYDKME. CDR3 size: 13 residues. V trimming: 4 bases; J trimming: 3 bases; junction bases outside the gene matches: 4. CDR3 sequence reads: CASSPDWGYEQYF. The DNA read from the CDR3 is TGTGCCAGCTCGCCCGACTGGGGCTATGAACAGTAC.